These 8 T cell receptor beta chains share one sample of origin, sequenced in a study of T cell responses to AZD1222 COVID-19 vaccine. The repertoire was sequenced with immunoSEQ multiplex PCR; TCRdb's copy has only in-frame clones and lacks some. The sample gives 160,000 or so clones, approximately 90% of which show up once; 6.9% is in the top ten. The source was peripheral blood, collected after recovery from COVID-19. The receptors come from an adult who had recovered from COVID-19.

The V gene is TRBV4-3, the J gene TRBJ2-7; 7 nucleotides match TRBD2. This CDR3 contains 16 residues. After removal of 1 base from V and 1 base from J, the junction contained 7 bases not matched to a gene. Germline CDR1 LGHNA, CDR2 YSLEER. This chain's CDR3 is CASSQGLAVTSYEQYF. CDR3 nucleotides: TGCGCCAGCAGCCAAGGTCTAGCGGTGACATCCTACGAGCAGTACTTC.

The V and J genes are TRBV15 and TRBJ1-2; 8 nucleotides agree with TRBD1. V lost 0 bases to trimming and J lost 0 bases; unmatched junction nucleotides: 3. This CDR3 comprises 16 residues. The germline V gene encodes CDR1 LNHNV and CDR2 YYDKDF (reference sequence). CDR3 protein: CATSRDGTGANYGYTF. The CDR3 DNA is TGTGCCACCAGCAGAGATGGGACAGGTGCTAACTATGGCTACACCTTC.

This chain links TRBV2 with TRBJ1-5; D uncertain. The CDR3 runs to 12 residues. V lost 10 bases and J 0 bases, leaving 7 bases between the germline ends. Germline CDR1 is SNHLY and CDR2 is FYNNEI. CDR3 in DNA: TGTGCCACTCACGATAGCAATCAGCCCCAGCATTTT. It specifies CATHDSNQPQHF. The whole variable domain, filled in from reference TRBV2 and TRBJ1-5, reads EPEVTQTPSHQVTQMGQEVILRCVPISNHLYFYWYRQILGQKVEFLVSFYNNEISEKSEIFDDQFSVERPDGSNFTLKIRSTKLEDSAMYFCATHDSNQPQHFGDGTRLSIL.

This chain uses TRBV6-5 with TRBJ2-1; 9 positions agree with TRBD1. V was pared by 6 bases and J by 2 bases, with 5 bases of the junction left unmatched. Germline values: CDR1 MNHEY, CDR2 SVGAGI. The CDR3 consists of 15 residues. Here the CDR3 DNA reads TGTGCCAGCAGAGCTACAGGGGGCCCCTACAATGAGCAGTTCTTC. Its translation is CASRATGGPYNEQFF.

The rearrangement uses TRBV7-2 and TRBJ2-7, with 7 bases identical to TRBD1. The CDR3 runs 15 residues. V shed 5 bases, J shed 6 bases, and the junction held 13 bases outside the gene matches. The V gene's germline CDR1 is SGHTA and CDR2 FQGNSA. For the CDR3, the DNA is TGTGCCAGCAGCCTCCTATGGGACAGACCTCCCGAGCAGTACTTC. Encoded protein: CASSLLWDRPPEQYF.

The genes are TRBV29-1 and TRBJ2-1; possible D gene TRBD1, 6 bases. The CDR3 extends over 13 amino acids. Trimming removed 3 bases from V and 6 bases from J, with 12 bases in between. Per germline, CDR1 SQVTM and CDR2 ANQGSEA. CDR3 amino acids: CSVETGIFNEQFF. DNA for the CDR3: TGCAGCGTTGAGACAGGAATTTTCAATGAGCAGTTCTTC.

The chain joins TRBV4-1 to TRBJ1-2, with D unclear. Trimming shortened V by 1 base and J by 8 bases, and 5 bases separated the two germline ends. Germline CDR1 reads MGHRA; CDR2 reads YSYEKL. This CDR3 spans 11 amino acids. CDR3: CASSQGLGYTF. For the CDR3, the DNA is TGCGCCAGCAGCCAAGGTTTAGGCTACACCTTC.

This rearrangement joins TRBV5-4 to TRBJ1-5; D unclear. Germline CDR1 is SGHNT and CDR2 is YYREEE (reference sequence). Trimming left V 4 bases short and J 6 bases short, with 14 bases between. The CDR3 length is 14 residues. In nucleotides, the CDR3 is TGTGCCAGCAGCCTGGACGGCGTGGCTCAGCCCCAGCATTTT. Translation: CASSLDGVAQPQHF.